This record covers a single TCR beta chain. Primers included in the PCR were 60 Vbeta and 13 Jbeta primers. The table came from immunoSEQ multiplex PCR; TCRdb's copy has only in-frame clones and leaves some out. The repertoire holds roughly 100,000 clones, with around 72% as singletons. These data belong to a study of cytomegalovirus exposure and HLA in healthy donors. The CDR3 sequence is 15 residues long. V was clipped by 4 bases and J by 8 bases, with 20 bases between them. Germline lookup yields CDR1 MGHRA and CDR2 YSYEKL. The sequenced material came from PBMCs. This clonotype was obtained from a man younger than 45 in good health and CMV-seronegative. The chain uses TRBV4-1 and TRBJ1-2; weak D call: TRBD1 (5 bases). CDR3 DNA sequence: TGCGCCAGCAGCCCACCGGGACTCCGGTTTAGCGGCTACACCTTC. Its protein product is CASSPPGLRFSGYTF.